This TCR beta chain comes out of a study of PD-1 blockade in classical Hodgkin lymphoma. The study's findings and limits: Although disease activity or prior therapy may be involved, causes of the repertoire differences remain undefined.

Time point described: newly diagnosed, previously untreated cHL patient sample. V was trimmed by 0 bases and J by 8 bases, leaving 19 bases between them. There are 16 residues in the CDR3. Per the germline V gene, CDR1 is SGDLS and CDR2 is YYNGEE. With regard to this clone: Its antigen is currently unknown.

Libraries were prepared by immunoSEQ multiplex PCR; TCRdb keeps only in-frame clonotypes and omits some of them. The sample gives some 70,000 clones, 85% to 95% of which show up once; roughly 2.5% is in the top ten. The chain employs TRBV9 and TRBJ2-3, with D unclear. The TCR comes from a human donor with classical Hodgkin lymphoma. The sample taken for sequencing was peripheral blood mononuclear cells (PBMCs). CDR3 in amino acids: CASSVGPQSSSSTQYF. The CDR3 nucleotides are TGTGCCAGCAGCGTAGGACCCCAGTCGAGCTCTTCTACGCAGTATTTT.